The 25 T cell receptor beta chains given below trace back to one sample, sequenced in a study of blood T cell repertoires in COVID-19 (dated by TCRdb to 2018 to 2020). The library was produced with the immunoSEQ multiplex PCR assay. TCRdb obtained this table from immuneACCESS and retained in-frame rearrangements with V and J assigned. These tables miss some clones; where compared with another copy, unresolved V genes account for less than half of the shortfall, and the remainder is unexplained. This sample is represented by about 100,000 clones; just over 90% of them were singletons. The top ten hold roughly 2.1% of the sample. The sample comprised peripheral blood. Every receptor here comes from a man aged 45 to 65 with active COVID-19.

The CDR3 protein is CASSEVAYRGYGYTF. DNA for the CDR3: TGTGCCAGCAGTGAAGTGGCATATCGCGGCTATGGCTACACCTTC. The genes are TRBV2 and TRBJ1-2; no reliable D call. This CDR3 is 15 amino acids long. Germline assignment: CDR1 SNHLY and CDR2 FYNNEI. V lost 1 base, J lost 4 bases, and 13 bases lay in between.

The genes are TRBV7-9 and TRBJ2-5, with 7 bases aligning to TRBD2. The CDR3 loop spans 13 amino acids. CDR1 is SEHNR and CDR2 is FQNEAQ in the germline V gene (reference sequence). V was clipped by 3 bases and J by 7 bases; unmatched bases: 5. The CDR3 DNA reads as TGTGCCAGCAGCTTGGGGGACTATGGGACCCAGTACTTC. This encodes CASSLGDYGTQYF.

The chain joins TRBV14 to TRBJ2-7, with 11 positions matching TRBD2. The junction had 12 bases not matched to a gene; V was cut back by 4 bases and J by 1 base. The length of the CDR3 is 18 residues. The V gene's germline CDR1 is SGHDN and CDR2 FVKESK. As DNA, the CDR3 is TGTGCCAGCAGCCGAGGACTAGCGGGCCCCACGATATCCTACGAGCAGTACTTC. Residues: CASSRGLAGPTISYEQYF.

The chain joins TRBV6-2 or TRBV6-3 to TRBJ1-1; 8 nucleotides line up with TRBD1. Germline lookup yields CDR1 MNHEY and CDR2 SVGEGT. Trimming removed 2 bases from V and 0 bases from J; junction bases left unmatched: 5. There are 16 residues in the CDR3. The CDR3 coding sequence is TGTGCCAGCAGTTACGCCCGACAGGGGATGAACACTGAAGCTTTCTTT. Amino acid sequence: CASSYARQGMNTEAFF.

This chain connects TRBV2 to TRBJ2-7; 14 positions match TRBD2. This CDR3 spans 15 amino acids. CDR1 and CDR2 from the germline V gene are SNHLY and FYNNEI. With V trimmed by 5 bases and J by 6 bases, 6 bases remained unmatched. CDR3 region: CASSLRLAGGGEQYV. The CDR3, as DNA: TGTGCCAGCAGTTTACGACTAGCGGGAGGGGGCGAGCAGTACGTC.

The V and J genes are TRBV7-9 and TRBJ2-2; 8 bases agree with TRBD2. Trimming took 2 bases from V and 4 from J; bases not matched to a gene: 6. This CDR3 region has 16 residues. Germline lookup yields CDR1 SEHNR and CDR2 FQNEAQ (reference sequence). As DNA, the CDR3 is TGTGCCAGCAGCTTAAGGGGACTAGTGCGCACCGGGGAGCTGTTTTTT. This translates into CASSLRGLVRTGELFF. The complete variable domain, with remaining parts taken from reference TRBV7-9 and TRBJ2-2, reads DTGVSQNPRHKITKRGQNVTFRCDPISEHNRLYWYRQTLGQGPEFLTYFQNEAQLEKSRLLSDRFSAERPKGSFSTLEIQRTEQGDSAMYLCASSLRGLVRTGELFFGEGSRLTVL.

The rearrangement links TRBV11-2 to TRBJ2-2; 10 nucleotides match TRBD2. Germline values: CDR1 SGHAT, CDR2 FQNNGV. The CDR3 loop spans 12 amino acids. Germline trimming cut 3 bases from V and 16 bases from J; bases unmatched to any gene: 5. The CDR3 region has the DNA TGTGCCAGCAGCTTCGCTAGCGGGGGACCGTTTTTT. Its protein product is CASSFASGGPFF.

The CDR3 coding sequence is TGTGCCAGCAGGGCCAACTCTGGGGCCAACGTCCTGACTTTC. Residues: CASRANSGANVLTF. The chain recombines TRBV6-5 with TRBJ2-6; the D is unclear. V was clipped by 6 bases and J by 0 bases, with 6 bases between them. Germline loops: CDR1 MNHEY, CDR2 SVGAGI. The CDR3 extends over 14 amino acids.

The gene calls are TRBV30 and TRBJ1-1, with 7 bases lining up with TRBD1. The J segment lost 2 bases and the V segment lost 4 bases, leaving 1 base of the junction unmatched. The CDR3 length is 12 residues. Per the germline V gene, CDR1 is GTSNPN and CDR2 is SVGIG (reference sequence). The CDR3 DNA sequence: TGTGCCTGGAACAGGGGAAACACTGAAGCTTTCTTT. This gives the protein CAWNRGNTEAFF.

The chain uses TRBV11-2 and TRBJ1-6; D is undetermined. Between the trimmed V and J ends, which lost 5 bases and 8 bases, there was a span of 16 bases. CDR1 SGHAT and CDR2 FQNNGV come from the germline V gene. The CDR3 is 15 residues long. CDR3 region: CASSGRQTSHSPLHF. Here the CDR3 DNA reads TGTGCCAGCAGCGGAAGACAAACTAGTCATTCACCCCTCCACTTT. Based on the CDR3 plus reference TRBV11-2 and TRBJ1-6, the full variable domain is EAGVAQSPRYKIIEKRQSVAFWCNPISGHATLYWYQQILGQGPKLLIQFQNNGVVDDSQLPKDRFSAERLKGVDSTLKIQPAKLEDSAVYLCASSGRQTSHSPLHFGNGTRLTVT.

This chain links TRBV7-3 with TRBJ2-1; 7 bases line up with TRBD2. The CDR3 runs to 13 residues. Looked up from germline, CDR1 is SGHTA and CDR2 is FQGTGA. The V segment lost 1 base and the J segment 8 bases; nucleotides outside the gene matches: 2. CDR3 DNA: TGTGCCAGCAGCTTAATAGGGAGGGATGAGCAGTTCTTC. Protein: CASSLIGRDEQFF.

The rearrangement uses TRBV29-1 and TRBJ2-1, with 8 bases matching TRBD2. V lost 7 bases, J lost 7 bases, and 15 bases stayed unmatched. The CDR3 consists of 15 residues. Germline loops: CDR1 SQVTM, CDR2 ANQGSEA. The CDR3 here is CSAGRLGGRLNEQFF. DNA of the CDR3: TGCAGCGCCGGGAGGTTGGGCGGGAGGTTGAATGAGCAGTTCTTC.

The rearrangement joins TRBV9 to TRBJ1-2; a weak D match, TRBD1 (5 bases). Trimming took off 4 bases at V and 8 bases at J, with 15 bases between the two ends. Germline V gives CDR1 SGDLS, CDR2 YYNGEE. The CDR3 is 13 residues long. Written as DNA, the CDR3 is TGTGCCAGCAGCAACTCAGGGATCAAGGGCTACACCTTC. Its translation is CASSNSGIKGYTF.

This chain joins TRBV7-2 and TRBJ2-1; possibly TRBD2 for D (6 bases). CDR1 is SGHTA and CDR2 is FQGNSA in the germline V gene. The CDR3 covers 12 residues. Trimming removed 5 bases at V and 10 bases at J, with 12 bases between. CDR3 sequence reads: CASSLPSVEQFF. The CDR3 bases are TGTGCCAGCAGCCTCCCTAGCGTAGAGCAGTTCTTC.

The J gene is TRBJ2-1, the V gene TRBV30; 9 bases agree with TRBD2. The length of the CDR3 is 13 residues. Germline assignment: CDR1 GTSNPN and CDR2 SVGIG (reference sequence). V shed 6 bases and J 8 bases; nucleotides not matched to a gene: 8. This CDR3 reads CACPRAGGDEQFF. CDR3 nucleotide sequence: TGTGCCTGTCCCCGAGCGGGGGGCGATGAGCAGTTCTTC.

The chain is built from TRBV2 and TRBJ2-5, with a weak D call TRBD2 (6 bases). Germline CDR1 SNHLY, CDR2 FYNNEI. The CDR3 runs to 15 residues. Trimming stripped 7 bases from V and 1 base from J, with 16 bases between. The CDR3 loop reads CASTLGGSPQETQYF. The CDR3 nucleotides are TGTGCCAGCACCCTCGGGGGTTCCCCCCAAGAGACCCAGTACTTC.

This clone was picked up a small number of times. The chain links TRBV19 to TRBJ2-3, with TRBD2 identical over 7 bases. Germline V gene lookup returns CDR1 LNHDA and CDR2 SQIVND (reference sequence). Germline trimming cut 4 bases from V and 1 base from J; bases unmatched to any gene: 8. The CDR3 covers 16 residues. The CDR3 here is CASSNPGGIGTDTQYF. The CDR3 coding sequence is TGTGCCAGTAGTAACCCGGGGGGAATCGGCACAGATACGCAGTATTTT.

V and J are TRBV5-6 and TRBJ2-5; 9 bases align to TRBD1. In germline, CDR1 is SGHDT, CDR2 YYEEEE. This CDR3 spans 16 amino acids. Trimming at V came to 6 bases and at J to 4 bases, leaving 13 bases not matched to a gene. The CDR3 loop is CASILTGGVYGETQYF. The CDR3, as DNA: TGTGCCAGCATCCTGACAGGGGGTGTTTATGGAGAGACCCAGTACTTC.

The rearrangement links TRBV14 to TRBJ2-7; 8 nucleotides match TRBD2. Germline V CDR1 and CDR2: SGHDN, FVKESK. The CDR3 spans 14 residues. V dropped 3 bases and J dropped 4; count of bases not matched to a gene: 5. The CDR3 region is CASSHGRGIYEQYF. In DNA, the CDR3 is TGTGCCAGCAGCCACGGGAGGGGGATATACGAGCAGTACTTC.

V and J are TRBV29-1 and TRBJ2-3, with D perhaps TRBD1 (5 bases). V dropped 4 bases and J dropped 5 bases, with 19 bases sitting between them. Germline V gene sequence: CDR1 SQVTM, CDR2 ANQGSEA. This CDR3 has 15 amino acids. The CDR3 region is CSVGHLQGALDTQYF. The CDR3 DNA follows: TGCAGCGTTGGCCACTTACAAGGGGCTCTAGATACGCAGTATTTT.

The genes are TRBV7-2 and TRBJ2-1, with 7 bases fitting TRBD2. Losses at the gene ends were 0 bases for V and 8 bases for J; bases not matched to a gene: 1. This CDR3 is 13 amino acids long. Germline V CDR1 and CDR2: SGHTA, FQGNSA. The CDR3 loop reads CASSLAGGDEQFF. The CDR3 DNA reads as TGTGCCAGCAGCTTAGCTGGGGGGGATGAGCAGTTCTTC.

The V call is TRBV10-2, the J call TRBJ2-7; D perhaps matches TRBD1 (6 bases). CDR1 is WSHSY and CDR2 is SAAADI in the germline V gene. The V gene lost 2 bases and the J gene lost 7 bases, with 18 bases spanning the gap. The CDR3 runs to 15 residues. DNA for the CDR3: TGCGCCAGCAGTGAGAGGGCAGGGGCGAGGGGGGAGCAGTACGTC. Its protein product is CASSERAGARGEQYV.

The rearrangement uses TRBV27 and TRBJ1-3; D is uncertain. Per the germline V gene, CDR1 is MNHEY and CDR2 is SMNVEV (reference sequence). This CDR3 contains 14 residues. Trimming removed 2 bases at V and 3 bases at J, with 8 bases between. The CDR3 DNA reads as TGTGCCAGCAGTTTAAGTCGGTTTGGAAACACCATATATTTT. The encoded protein is CASSLSRFGNTIYF.

The chain carries TRBV3-1 (or the pseudogene TRBV3-2) and TRBJ2-7, with D uncertain. Trimming pared 1 base from V and 3 bases from J, leaving 13 bases between. Per the germline V gene, CDR1 is LGHDT and CDR2 is YNNKEL (reference sequence). CDR3 length: 15 residues. CDR3 amino acids: CASSQAFSPNYEQYF. The CDR3 region has the DNA TGTGCCAGCAGCCAAGCGTTTAGCCCGAACTACGAGCAGTACTTC.

This chain joins TRBV11-2 and TRBJ2-3, with 11 bases fitting TRBD2. CDR1 and CDR2 (germline): SGHAT, FQNNGV. CDR3 length equals 16 residues. V dropped 3 bases and J dropped 5; count of bases not matched to a gene: 7. The CDR3: CASSFTSGSSRDTQYF. CDR3 coding DNA: TGTGCCAGCAGCTTCACTAGCGGGAGTAGTAGAGATACGCAGTATTTT.